This TCR beta chain emerged from a study of radiation and T cells in renal cell carcinoma. The CDR3 is 15 amino acids. Trimming cost V 3 bases and J 3 bases, with 13 bases left between them. Germline CDR1 SGDLS, CDR2 YYNGEE. TCRdb's copy holds only in-frame clones and misses some; the assay was immunoSEQ multiplex PCR. Of approximately 86,000 clones listed, around four fifths were seen once; the top ten hold roughly a tenth. Noted time point: blood 4 weeks post-SBRT, at nephrectomy. Indicated treatment: 15 Gy SBRT to primary tumor, nephrectomy 4 weeks later. This renal cell carcinoma was of the clear cell type. This clone has only one observation.

This specimen was blood, taken from a patient whose treatment included radiotherapy and nephrectomy. The clonotype was recovered from a man aged 45-65 years with renal cell carcinoma. The chain joins TRBV9 to TRBJ1-3; D gene unclear. DNA of the CDR3: TGTGCCAGCAGCGGAGGAAGTGGCTTTGGAAACACCATATATTTT. Translation: CASSGGSGFGNTIYF.